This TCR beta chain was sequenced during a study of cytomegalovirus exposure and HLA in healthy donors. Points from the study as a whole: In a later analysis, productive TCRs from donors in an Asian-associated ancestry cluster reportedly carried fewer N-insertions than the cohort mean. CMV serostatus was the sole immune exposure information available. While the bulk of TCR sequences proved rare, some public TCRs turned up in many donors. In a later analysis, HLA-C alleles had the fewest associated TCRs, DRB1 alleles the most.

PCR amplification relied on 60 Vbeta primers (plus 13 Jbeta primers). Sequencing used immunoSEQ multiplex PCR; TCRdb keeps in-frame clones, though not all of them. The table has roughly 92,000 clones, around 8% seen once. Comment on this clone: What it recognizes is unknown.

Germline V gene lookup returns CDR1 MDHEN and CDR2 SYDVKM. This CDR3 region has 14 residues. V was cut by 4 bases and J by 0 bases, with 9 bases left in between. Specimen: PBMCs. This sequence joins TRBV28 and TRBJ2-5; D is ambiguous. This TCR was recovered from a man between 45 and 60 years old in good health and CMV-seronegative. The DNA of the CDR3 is TGTGCCAGCAGTTCCCGACGGGACCAAGAGACCCAGTACTTC. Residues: CASSSRRDQETQYF.